This T cell receptor beta chain appears in the sequencing data of a study of blood T cell repertoires in COVID-19. Study-wide context: Sites in the United States, Italy and Spain provided acute and convalescent COVID-19 samples.

This CDR3 contains 13 residues. The germline CDR1 and CDR2 sequences are KGHSH and LQKENI. V lost 8 bases and J 4 bases, leaving 14 bases between the germline ends. In the study's own analysis: Reference gene primer amplification gave estimated nucleated cell counts. The repertoire was sequenced with immunoSEQ multiplex PCR; TCRdb's copy has only in-frame clones and lacks some. That table supplies the V and J calls and clone size; D and trimming were determined from the DNA. The sample lists fewer than 100,000 clones; 86% were seen once. This chain uses TRBV18 with TRBJ1-1, with D unclear. This receptor was identified in a man in his sixties with acute or convalescent COVID-19. The source material was peripheral blood. The CDR3 DNA reads as TGTGCCAGCCTACTCAAACAGAGCACTGAAGCTTTCTTT. This sequence encodes CASLLKQSTEAFF.